This entry describes one T cell receptor beta chain. Its antigen remains undetermined. Base qualities are not at hand, and no much larger clone is one base apart. The sample is drawn from a study of CD8 T cells in Susac syndrome (dated by TCRdb to the late 2010s). Looking at the study overall: Repertoire sequencing was used to test whether CD8+ T cell activation and differentiation in Susac syndrome was antigen driven. The paper as a whole reports these results and caveats: The number of individuals in the TCR sequencing and HLA analysis was recognized as being relatively small.

RNA was extracted using the RNeasy kit, and about 0.5 to 1 microgram was reverse transcribed with random hexamers. The immunoSEQ multiplex PCR assay, covering 54 Vbeta and 13 Jbeta segments, was used to amplify TCR beta CDR3 regions. PCR amplification bias was corrected by using a synthetic template baseline for primer optimization and computational correction. Regarding the original processing steps: Only productive sequences were kept, with reads annotated to V, D and J genes according to IMGT and analyzed in immunoSEQ Analyzer. Clonality was calculated as one minus the Shannon entropy normalized by log2 of the number of productive unique sequences. For each patient and control, public and private clones were evaluated among the 100 most prevalent clones. A clone was defined as Susac-specific if it was absent from the healthy and MS cohorts, from some 1,100 published viral clones and from other ImmuneACCESS disease sequences. Starting from the raw public reads, TCRdb applied fastp trimming at Q25, assembled clones with MiXCR and retained in-frame beta chains. Entries that share a CDR3 protein sequence are merged under the most common genes and DNA. None of the V and J calls come from the authors' own analysis; TCRdb made them. The sample records 150,000 to 200,000 distinct CDR3 sequences, around 95% of which are singletons. The ten top clones hold 0.13% to 0.15% of the sample.

Peripheral blood CD8+ and CD4+ T cells from healthy donors, Susac syndrome patients and multiple sclerosis patients were profiled using high-throughput TCR beta sequencing. Healthy donors were included as age- and sex-matched controls. CD8+ TEMRA cells were enriched by FACS, while bulk CD8+ and CD4+ T cells were purified by magnetic negative isolation. Blood was drawn into EDTA tubes, processed within 24 hours, and PBMCs were isolated by density gradient centrifugation. PBMCs destined for TCR sequencing were cryopreserved in liquid nitrogen and later thawed in a 37 °C water bath. The sorted or isolated CD4+, CD8+ and CD8+ TEMRA cells reached a purity of at least 90%. Source material: CD4+ T cells from PBMCs. This clonotype was obtained from a human donor in good health.

The nucleotide sequence is given as TGTGCCAGCAGGCCAGACACAGATACGCAGTATTTT. Translated, this is CASRPDTDTQYF. The chain was built from TRBV7-9 and TRBJ2-3, with an unclear D gene assignment. The V and J ends are trimmed by 6 bases and 2 bases, leaving 6 bases between them. From the cysteine up to the phenylalanine, the CDR3 has a length of 12 residues. Of the read, only the CDR3 DNA is kept; its 36 bases are in frame from base 1. The germline V gene (reference sequence) sets CDR1 to SEHNR and CDR2 to FQNEAQ.